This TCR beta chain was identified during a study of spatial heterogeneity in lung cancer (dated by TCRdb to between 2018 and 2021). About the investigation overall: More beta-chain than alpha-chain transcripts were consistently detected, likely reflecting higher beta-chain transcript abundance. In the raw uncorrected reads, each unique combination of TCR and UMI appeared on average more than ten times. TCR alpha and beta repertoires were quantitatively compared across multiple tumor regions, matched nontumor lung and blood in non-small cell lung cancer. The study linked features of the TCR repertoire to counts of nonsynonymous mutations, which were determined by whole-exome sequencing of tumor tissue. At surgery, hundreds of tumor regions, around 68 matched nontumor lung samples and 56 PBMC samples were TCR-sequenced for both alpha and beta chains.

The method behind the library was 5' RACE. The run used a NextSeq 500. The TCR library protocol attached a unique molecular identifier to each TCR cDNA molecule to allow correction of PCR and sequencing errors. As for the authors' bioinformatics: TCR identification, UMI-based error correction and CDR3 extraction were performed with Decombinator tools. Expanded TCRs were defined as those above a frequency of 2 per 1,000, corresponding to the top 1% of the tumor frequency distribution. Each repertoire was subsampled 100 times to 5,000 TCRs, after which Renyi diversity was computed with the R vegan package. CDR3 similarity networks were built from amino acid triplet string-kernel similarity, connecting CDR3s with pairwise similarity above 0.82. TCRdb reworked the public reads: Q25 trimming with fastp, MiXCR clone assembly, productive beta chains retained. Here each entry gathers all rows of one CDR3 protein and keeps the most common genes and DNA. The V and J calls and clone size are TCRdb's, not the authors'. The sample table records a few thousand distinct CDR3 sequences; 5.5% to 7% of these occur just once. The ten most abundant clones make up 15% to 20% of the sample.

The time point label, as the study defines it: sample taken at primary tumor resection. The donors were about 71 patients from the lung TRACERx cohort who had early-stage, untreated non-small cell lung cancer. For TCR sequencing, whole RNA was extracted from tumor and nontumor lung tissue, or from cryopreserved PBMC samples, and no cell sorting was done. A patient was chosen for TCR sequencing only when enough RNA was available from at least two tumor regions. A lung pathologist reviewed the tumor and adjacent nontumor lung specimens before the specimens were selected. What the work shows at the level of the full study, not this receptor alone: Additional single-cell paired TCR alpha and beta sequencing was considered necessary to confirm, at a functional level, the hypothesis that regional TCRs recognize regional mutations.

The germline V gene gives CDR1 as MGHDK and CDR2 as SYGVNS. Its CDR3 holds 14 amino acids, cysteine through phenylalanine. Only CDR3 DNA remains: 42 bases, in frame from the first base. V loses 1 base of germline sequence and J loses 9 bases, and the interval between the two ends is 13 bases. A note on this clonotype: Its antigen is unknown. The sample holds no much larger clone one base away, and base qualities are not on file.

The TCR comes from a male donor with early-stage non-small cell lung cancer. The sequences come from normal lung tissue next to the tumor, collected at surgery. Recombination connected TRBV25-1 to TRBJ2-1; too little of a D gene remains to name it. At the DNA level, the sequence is TGTGCCAGCAGTGAATCCAACCCTACCGCTGAGCAGTTCTTC. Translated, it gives CASSESNPTAEQFF.